This T cell receptor beta chain was recovered during a study of blood T cell repertoires in COVID-19 (dated by TCRdb to 2019 to 2021). Regarding the complete study: Collaborator samples came from the United States, Italy and Spain and covered acute and convalescent phases of COVID-19. The samples were drawn from the first 160 participants of the ongoing ImmuneRACE study and from under 1,500 subjects provided by 6 global collaborators. A freely available public database, intended as a resource for researchers studying the immune response to SARS-CoV-2, is where the repertoires were released. The dataset comprised deeply sampled blood TCRbeta repertoires from subjects exposed to, actively infected with, or recovered from COVID-19. The sample metadata nearly always contained a de-identified subject ID, COVID-19 status, age in years and sex. The prospective study material was composed of cDNA or gDNA derived from T cells, B-cell-depleted T cells, or PBMCs. Where HLA class I and class II types were available, the types were taken from metadata supplied by the sample provider, not from assay-based typing.

In Seattle, one collaborating source enrolled patients while the infection was active and tracked those patients longitudinally over the course of disease. Whole blood was collected in K2EDTA tubes by collaborating institutions according to the institutions' own protocols. Collaborator samples were shipped for TCRbeta analysis as frozen whole blood, isolated PBMCs, or DNA extracted from either sample type. Remarks on this clone: Its recognized antigen is unknown. The record has no base qualities; no much larger clone is one base away.

The investigation overall reported the following: Clinical and demographic metadata were provided uncurated, with the amount varying by source and participant.

TCRbeta CDR3 regions were amplified from genomic DNA using the immunoSEQ Assay, a bias-controlled multiplex PCR. In the original analysis: The number of nucleated cells in each sample was estimated by amplification of reference gene primers within the assay. To quantify the absolute abundance of each unique TCRbeta CDR3 rearrangement, sequence reads were collapsed and filtered. For each sample, productive Simpson clonality was calculated as the square root of Simpson's diversity index across productive rearrangements. TCRdb provides this immuneACCESS table in a form limited to in-frame rearrangements. Some clones are lacking; in checked studies, under half of them reflect an unresolved V gene, and why the rest are absent is not known. That table is the source of V, J and clone size, and D and trimming were worked out from the DNA. Within this sample are under 450,000 clones, with approximately 91% of them counted one time only. Approximately 1.5% of the sample goes to the ten largest clones.

The CDR3 numbers 17 residues from cysteine through phenylalanine. The DNA shown is the 51-base CDR3, in frame from base 1. As encoded in the germline V gene, CDR1 is MNHNS while CDR2 is SASEGT. Ends trimmed: V by 3 bases, J by 0 bases; bases unmatched to a gene: 8. Sample: peripheral blood. The chain links TRBV6-1 with TRBJ2-1; 7 of the junction bases match TRBD2. The receptor's source is a woman between 40 and 50 years old with COVID-19, enrolled during active disease. The CDR3 sequence is CASSEGDYWSSYNEQFF. The sequenced DNA is TGTGCCAGCAGTGAGGGGGACTACTGGAGCTCCTACAATGAGCAGTTCTTC.